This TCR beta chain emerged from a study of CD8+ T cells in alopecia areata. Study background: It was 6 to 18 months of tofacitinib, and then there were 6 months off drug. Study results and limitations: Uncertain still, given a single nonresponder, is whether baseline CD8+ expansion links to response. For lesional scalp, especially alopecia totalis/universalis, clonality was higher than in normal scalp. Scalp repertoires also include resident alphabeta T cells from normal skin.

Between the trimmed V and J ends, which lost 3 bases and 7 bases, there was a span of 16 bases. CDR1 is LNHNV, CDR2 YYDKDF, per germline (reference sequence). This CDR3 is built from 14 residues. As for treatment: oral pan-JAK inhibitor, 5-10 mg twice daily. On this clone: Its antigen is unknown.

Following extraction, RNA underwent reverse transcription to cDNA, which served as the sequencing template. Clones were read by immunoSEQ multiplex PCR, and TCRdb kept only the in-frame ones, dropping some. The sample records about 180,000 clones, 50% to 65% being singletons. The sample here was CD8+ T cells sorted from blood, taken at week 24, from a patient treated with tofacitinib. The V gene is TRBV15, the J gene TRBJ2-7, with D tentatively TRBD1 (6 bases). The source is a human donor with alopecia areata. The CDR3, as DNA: TGTGCCACCAGCAGGGGGGACAATCTAGAAGAGCAGTACTTC. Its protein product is CATSRGDNLEEQYF.